These T cell receptor beta chains were read from a single sample in a study of T cells after yellow fever vaccination. Using its own MiXCR run on the 5' RACE reads, TCRdb lists one record per CDR3 protein. Of 300,000 to 400,000 distinct CDR3 sequences listed, 7% to 9% were seen once; the top ten hold under 20%. The sample in question was PBMCs, obtained more than 40 days after the first yellow fever vaccination. These receptors came from a young man who received the YFV17D yellow fever vaccine. Both conserved end residues are part of each CDR3. A D gene is named only where the DNA matches it firmly. Clone size is stated in some rows and not others, as once, few, many or a class when expanded.

D	V	J	size	DNA	CDR3
NA	TRBV7-9	TRBJ2-3	NA	TGTGCCAGCAGCTACGAAGGGGGTCACACAGATACGCAGTATTTT	CASSYEGGHTDTQYF
NA	TRBV5-1	TRBJ2-7	few	TGCGCCAGCAGCATGTATAGGACAGTCCGTGAGCAGTACTTC	CASSMYRTVREQYF
NA	TRBV12-3/TRBV12-4	TRBJ2-7	NA	TGTGCCAGCAGCGCCCACGGGGGTACCTACGAGCAGTACTTC	CASSAHGGTYEQYF
NA	TRBV10-3	TRBJ2-6	few	TGTGCCACCCGACAGACGCCACCTGGGGCCAACGTCCTGACTTTC	CATRQTPPGANVLTF
NA	TRBV12-3/TRBV12-4	TRBJ2-6	few	TGTGCCAGCAGTTTAGGGAACTCTGGGGCCAACGTCCTGACTTTC	CASSLGNSGANVLTF
TRBD2	TRBV7-2	TRBJ2-3	few	TGTGCCAGCAGCTCCCCGACTAGCGGGGGGACAGATACGCAGTATTTT	CASSSPTSGGTDTQYF
NA	TRBV6-1	TRBJ1-3	NA	TGTGCCATCGAGGAACCGAGCTCTGGAAACACCATATATTTT	CAIEEPSSGNTIYF
NA	TRBV7-2	TRBJ2-1	few	TGTGCCAGCAGCCCCCGGAGACAGATTCTGAGTGAGCAGTTCTTC	CASSPRRQILSEQFF
TRBD2	TRBV12-3/TRBV12-4	TRBJ2-1	few	TGTGCCAGCAGGATGGGACTAGCTGAGGGCGAGCAGTTCTTC	CASRMGLAEGEQFF
NA	TRBV6-5	TRBJ1-3	NA	TGTGCCAGCAGTTCGAGGGAGCCTTACTCTGGAAACACCATATATTTT	CASSSREPYSGNTIYF
NA	TRBV4-1	TRBJ1-6	many	TGCGCCAGCAGCCAAGAGGTGACAGGAGATTCACCCCTCCACTTT	CASSQEVTGDSPLHF
NA	TRBV19	TRBJ2-3	NA	TGTGCCAGTACCCCCGAGGGACTCCGCACAGATACGCAGTATTTT	CASTPEGLRTDTQYF
NA	TRBV23-1	TRBJ2-5	once	TGTGCCAGCTGGCAGCAGATGCGCCAAGCAGAGACCCAGTACTTC	CASWQQMRQAETQYF
NA	TRBV20-1	TRBJ1-5	few	TGCAGTGCTAGAGATTACCAGGGAGATCAGCCCCAGCATTTT	CSARDYQGDQPQHF
NA	TRBV7-3	TRBJ2-5	NA	TGTGCCAGCAGCTTCAGGGGATCTAAAGAGACCCAGTACTTC	CASSFRGSKETQYF
TRBD2	TRBV7-2	TRBJ2-3	many	TGTGCCAGCATCGGAGGTTGGGGGGGGGCAGATACGCAGTATTTT	CASIGGWGGADTQYF
NA	TRBV20-1	TRBJ2-2	few	TGCAGTGCTCTCCCAGATCCTGATTTCTGGCAGGGGAGTGCGAACACCGGGGAGCTGTTTTTT	CSALPDPDFWQGSANTGELFF
NA	TRBV10-3	TRBJ2-1	few	TGTGCCATCTCGGGAGACAGGTTGTCCTACAATGAGCAGTTCTTC	CAISGDRLSYNEQFF
TRBD2	TRBV5-1	TRBJ2-7	NA	TGCGCCAGCAGCTTGCCGACTAGCGGGGGTTACGAGCAGTACTTC	CASSLPTSGGYEQYF
TRBD2	TRBV4-1	TRBJ2-5	NA	TGCGCCAGCAGCCAATCAGCGGGGTCGGTTAAAGAGACCCAGTACTTC	CASSQSAGSVKETQYF
NA	TRBV7-9	TRBJ1-1	many	TGTGCCAGCAGCTCCATAGTTACTGAAGCTTTCTTT	CASSSIVTEAFF
NA	TRBV20-1	TRBJ1-2	few	TGCAGTGCCAACGCCCTCTATGGCTACACCTTC	CSANALYGYTF
NA	TRBV20-1	TRBJ1-2	few	TGCAGTGCTAGGATTGGGGGGGACTGGGATGGCTACACCTTC	CSARIGGDWDGYTF
NA	TRBV7-2	TRBJ2-3	many	TGTGCCAGCAGCCGCGGACACACAGATACGCAGTATTTT	CASSRGHTDTQYF
TRBD2	TRBV7-3	TRBJ2-1	NA	TGTGCCAGCAGCTCGCGGACTAGCGGAAATGAGCAGTTCTTC	CASSSRTSGNEQFF
NA	TRBV18	TRBJ1-1	few	TGTGCCAGCTCACCACCTGGGAGTGACGAAGCTTTCTTT	CASSPPGSDEAFF
NA	TRBV10-3	TRBJ2-3	few	TGTGCCATCAGCGAAACAGCGGGCAAGTTGGGGACGCAGTATTTT	CAISETAGKLGTQYF
TRBD2	TRBV29-1	TRBJ2-1	NA	TGCAGCGTTGATGAGCGGGGGGCCAACAATGAGCAGTTCTTC	CSVDERGANNEQFF
NA	TRBV5-5	TRBJ1-1	many	TGTGCCAGCAGTTTTCAGTTGAACACTGAAGCTTTCTTT	CASSFQLNTEAFF
TRBD1	TRBV11-2	TRBJ1-4	NA	TGTGCCAGCAGCTTCTTCCGGACAGGTGAAAAACTGTTTTTT	CASSFFRTGEKLFF
NA	TRBV6-2/TRBV6-3	TRBJ2-5	NA	TGTGCCAGCAGTTATAGTCTTGAACGGGGAGAAGAGACCCAGTACTTC	CASSYSLERGEETQYF
TRBD2	TRBV14	TRBJ2-3	NA	TGTGCCAGCAGCCACGTAGCGGGATCTAGCACAGATACGCAGTATTTT	CASSHVAGSSTDTQYF